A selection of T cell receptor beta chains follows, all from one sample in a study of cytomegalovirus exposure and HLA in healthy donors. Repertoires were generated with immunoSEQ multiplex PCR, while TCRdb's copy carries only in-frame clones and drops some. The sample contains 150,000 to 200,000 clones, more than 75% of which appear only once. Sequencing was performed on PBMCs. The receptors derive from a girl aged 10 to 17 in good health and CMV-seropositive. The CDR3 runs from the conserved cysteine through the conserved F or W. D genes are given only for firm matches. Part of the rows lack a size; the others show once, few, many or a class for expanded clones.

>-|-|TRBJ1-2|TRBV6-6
TGTGCCAGCAGTTACTCGGCAGGGGAAGGATATGGCTACACCTTC
CASSYSAGEGYGYTF
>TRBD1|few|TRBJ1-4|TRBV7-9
TGTGCCAGCAGCGAAAGACAGGGTACTAATGAAAAACTGTTTTTT
CASSERQGTNEKLFF
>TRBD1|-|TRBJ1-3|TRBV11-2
TGTGCCAGCAGCTTAAGGCCCCCGGGCCAGGGGGTAGGAAACACCATATATTTT
CASSLRPPGQGVGNTIYF
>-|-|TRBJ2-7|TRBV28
TGTGCCAGCAGTTTATCGGTTGGGGGCGGGCTCTACGAGCAGTACTTC
CASSLSVGGGLYEQYF
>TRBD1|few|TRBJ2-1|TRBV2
TGTGCCAGCAGTGGGGGACAGGGGGCATTTCTTTTCTTC
CASSGGQGAFLFF
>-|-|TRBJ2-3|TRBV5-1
TGCGCCAGCAGCACCGACAGAACAAACACAGATACGCAGTATTTT
CASSTDRTNTDTQYF
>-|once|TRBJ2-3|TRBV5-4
TGTGCCAGCAGCTTGGAAATCACCGGGGCAGATACGCAGTATTTT
CASSLEITGADTQYF
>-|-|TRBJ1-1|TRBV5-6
TGTGCCAGCAGCTTGGCCGGAGGCGGTTACACTGAAGCTTTCTTT
CASSLAGGGYTEAFF
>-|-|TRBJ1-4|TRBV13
TGTGCCAGCAGCCCACCATCGGAGGAAAAACTGTTTTTT
CASSPPSEEKLFF
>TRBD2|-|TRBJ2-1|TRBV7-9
TGTGCCAGCAGCACCCGGACTAGCGACAATGAGCAGTTCTTC
CASSTRTSDNEQFF
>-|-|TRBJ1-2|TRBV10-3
TGTGCCATCAGTGAGTCGCCACAGGCTTATGGCTACACCTTC
CAISESPQAYGYTF
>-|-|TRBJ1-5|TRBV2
TGTGCCAGCAGAGACAGGCACGTCGAGAATCAGCCCCAGCATTTT
CASRDRHVENQPQHF
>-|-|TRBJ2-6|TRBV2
TGTGCCAGCTCCCGCGGAGGGAGTGCCCTCTCTGGGGCCAACGTCCTGACTTTC
CASSRGGSALSGANVLTF
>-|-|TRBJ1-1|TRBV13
TGTGCCAGCAGCCGTCTAAACACTGAAGCTTTCTTT
CASSRLNTEAFF
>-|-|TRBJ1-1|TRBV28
TGTGCCAGCAGTTTTTTAGCGAACACTGAAGCTTTCTTT
CASSFLANTEAFF
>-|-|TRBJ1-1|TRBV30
TGTGCCTGGAGTGTACTGATTTGGGGAGCTAACACTGAAGCTTTCTTT
CAWSVLIWGANTEAFF
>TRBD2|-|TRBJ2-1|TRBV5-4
TGTGCCTGCCGGGGGGATTACAATGAGCAGTTCTTC
CACRGDYNEQFF
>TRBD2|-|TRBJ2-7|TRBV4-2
TGTGCCAGCAGCCAGCTTCTCGGGACTAGCGGGGGGGAGCAGTACTTC
CASSQLLGTSGGEQYF
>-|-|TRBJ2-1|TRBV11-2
TGTGCCAGCAGCCCCGCCTACAATGAGCAGTTCTTC
CASSPAYNEQFF
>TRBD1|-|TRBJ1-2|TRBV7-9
TGTGCCAGCAGCTTAGTTCAGGGGGCCGGCTATGGCTACACCTTC
CASSLVQGAGYGYTF
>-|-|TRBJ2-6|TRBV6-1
TGTGCCAGCAGTGAAGCCCAGGGAACCGGGGCCAACGTCCTGACTTTC
CASSEAQGTGANVLTF
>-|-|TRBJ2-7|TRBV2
TGTGCCAGCAGTGATTTAGAGGACTACGAGCAGTACTTC
CASSDLEDYEQYF
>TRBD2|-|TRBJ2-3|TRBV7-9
TGTGCCAGCAGCTCCCGGATAAGCGGGGGAGAAACAGATACGCAGTATTTT
CASSSRISGGETDTQYF
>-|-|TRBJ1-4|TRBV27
TGTGCCAGCAGACAGGGCGTTGGGGCTGAAAAACTGTTTTTT
CASRQGVGAEKLFF
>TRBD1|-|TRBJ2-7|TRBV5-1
TGCGCCAGCAGATTTCAGGGGGCCAACGACGAGCAGTACTTC
CASRFQGANDEQYF
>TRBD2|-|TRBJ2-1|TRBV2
TGTGCCAGCTCCCTAGCGGGAGGGCCCGGTGAGCAGTTCTTC
CASSLAGGPGEQFF
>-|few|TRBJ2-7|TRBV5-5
TGTGCCAGCAGCTTGATACGTCCTGGAGGGTGGGGCTCCTACGAGCAGTACTTC
CASSLIRPGGWGSYEQYF
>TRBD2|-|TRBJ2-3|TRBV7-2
TGTGCCAGCAGCTCGACTAGCTACACAGATACGCAGTATTTT
CASSSTSYTDTQYF
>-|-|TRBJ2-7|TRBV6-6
TGTGCCAGCAGTCAGCGCGGGACAGCAACCTACGAGCAGTACTTC
CASSQRGTATYEQYF
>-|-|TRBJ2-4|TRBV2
TGTGCCACCACTGGGGCGGCGAACATTCAGTACTTC
CATTGAANIQYF
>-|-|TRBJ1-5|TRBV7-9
TGTGCCAGCAGCTTCGTCGATCAGCCCCAGCATTTT
CASSFVDQPQHF
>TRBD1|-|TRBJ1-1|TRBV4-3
TGCGCCAGCAGCCAAGGTGGGACAGAGAACACTGAAGCTTTCTTT
CASSQGGTENTEAFF